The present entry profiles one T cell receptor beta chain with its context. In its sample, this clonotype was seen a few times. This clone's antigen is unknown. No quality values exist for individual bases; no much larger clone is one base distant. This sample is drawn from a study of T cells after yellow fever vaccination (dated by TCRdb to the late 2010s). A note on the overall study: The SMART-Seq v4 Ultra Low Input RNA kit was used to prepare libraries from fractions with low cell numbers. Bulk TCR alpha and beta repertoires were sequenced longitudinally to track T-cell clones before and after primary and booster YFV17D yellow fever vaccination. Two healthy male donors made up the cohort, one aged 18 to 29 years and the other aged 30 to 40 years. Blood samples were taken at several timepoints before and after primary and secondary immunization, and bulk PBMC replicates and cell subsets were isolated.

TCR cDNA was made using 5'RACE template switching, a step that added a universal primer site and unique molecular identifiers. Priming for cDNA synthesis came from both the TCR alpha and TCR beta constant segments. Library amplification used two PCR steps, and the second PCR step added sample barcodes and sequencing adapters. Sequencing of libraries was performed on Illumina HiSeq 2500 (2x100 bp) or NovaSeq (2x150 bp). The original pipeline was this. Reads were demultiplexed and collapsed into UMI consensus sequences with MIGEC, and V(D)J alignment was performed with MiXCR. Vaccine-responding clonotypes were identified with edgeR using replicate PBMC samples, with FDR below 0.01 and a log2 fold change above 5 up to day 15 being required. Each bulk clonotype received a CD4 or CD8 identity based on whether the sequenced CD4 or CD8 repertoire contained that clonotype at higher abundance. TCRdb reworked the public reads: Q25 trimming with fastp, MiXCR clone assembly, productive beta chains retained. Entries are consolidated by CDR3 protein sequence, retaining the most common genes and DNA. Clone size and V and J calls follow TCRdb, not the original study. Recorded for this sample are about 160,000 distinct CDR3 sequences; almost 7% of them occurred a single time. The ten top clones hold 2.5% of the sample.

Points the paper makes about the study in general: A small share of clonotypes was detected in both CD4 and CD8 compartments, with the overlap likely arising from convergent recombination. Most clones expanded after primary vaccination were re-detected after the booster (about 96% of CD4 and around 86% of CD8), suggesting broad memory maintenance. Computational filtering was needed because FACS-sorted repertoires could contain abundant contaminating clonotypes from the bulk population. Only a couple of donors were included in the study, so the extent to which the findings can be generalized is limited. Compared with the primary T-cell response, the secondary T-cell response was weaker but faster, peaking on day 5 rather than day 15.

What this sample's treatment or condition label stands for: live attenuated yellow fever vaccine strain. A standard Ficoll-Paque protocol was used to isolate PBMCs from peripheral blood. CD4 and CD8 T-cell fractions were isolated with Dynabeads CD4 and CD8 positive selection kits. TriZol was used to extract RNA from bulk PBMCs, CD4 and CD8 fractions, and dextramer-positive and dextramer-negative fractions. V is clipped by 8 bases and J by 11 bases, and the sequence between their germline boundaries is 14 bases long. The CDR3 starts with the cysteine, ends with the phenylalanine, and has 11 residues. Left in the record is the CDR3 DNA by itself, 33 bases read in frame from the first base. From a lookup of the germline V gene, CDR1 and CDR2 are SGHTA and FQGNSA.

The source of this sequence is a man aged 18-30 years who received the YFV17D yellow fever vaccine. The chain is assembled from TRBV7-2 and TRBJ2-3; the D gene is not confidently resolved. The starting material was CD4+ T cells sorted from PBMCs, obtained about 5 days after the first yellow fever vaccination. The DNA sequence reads TGTGCCAGCTCCCTTTTAGTCCAGCAGTATTTT. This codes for CASSLLVQQYF.